The clone carrying this T cell receptor beta chain was counted a few times. Its antigen is unidentified. Researchers reported sorting CD4+ naive, central memory, regulatory and stem cell-like memory cells via CD45RO/CCR7/CD25/CD127/CD95/CD27. Purity exceeded 95% in all sorted populations. The CDR3 is 13 residues long. Per the germline V gene, CDR1 is SGHTA and CDR2 is FQGTGA. The germline V and J ends were trimmed by 3 bases and 5 bases, with 10 bases remaining between them. These data come from a study of beta chain features in type 1 diabetes. Study conclusions and caveats: Since sequencing was performed on cDNA, cells with high TCR expression could be over-represented.

The sequenced template was cDNA made from the entire isolated RNA. Profiled with immunoSEQ multiplex PCR; TCRdb holds only in-frame clones, not every one. The sample holds fewer than 350,000 clones, under 8.5% seen once. Sample: central memory CD4+ T cells from blood. The chain joins TRBV7-3 to TRBJ2-5; D is uncertain. This receptor was taken from a woman aged 18 to 35 in good health. The CDR3 spells CASSFQHLETQYF. DNA of the CDR3: TGTGCCAGCAGCTTCCAGCACCTGGAGACCCAGTACTTC.